This TCR beta chain was documented in a study of blood T cell repertoires in COVID-19. Study context: T cells, B-cell-depleted T cells, or PBMCs supplied cDNA or gDNA.

Clones were read by immunoSEQ multiplex PCR, and TCRdb kept only the in-frame ones, dropping some. This table has approximately 77,000 clones, roughly three quarters appearing once. The CDR3 has 12 amino acids. CDR1 and CDR2 from the germline V gene are GTSNPN and SVGIG (reference sequence). Between the trimmed V and J ends, which lost 2 bases and 6 bases, there was a span of 8 bases. This sequence originates from an older man with active or convalescent COVID-19. V usage is TRBV30 and J usage is TRBJ2-1; D is ambiguous. The specimen was peripheral blood. CDR3 amino acids: CAWSTSLNEQFF. Here the CDR3 DNA reads TGTGCCTGGAGTACCAGTCTCAATGAGCAGTTCTTC.